This T cell receptor beta chain was profiled in a study of identical twins. Study-wide results and limits: Monozygotic twins shared more out-of-frame TCR alpha than recombination models predicted.

J was trimmed by 5 bases and V by 4 bases; bases with no gene match: 8. Germline values: CDR1 SGHDT, CDR2 YYEEEE. The CDR3 runs 16 residues. On this clonotype: As yet, its antigen is unknown.

From the 5' RACE reads, TCRdb called clonotypes with MiXCR, one entry per CDR3 protein. The repertoire includes roughly 700,000 distinct CDR3 sequences, over 8.5% of them detected once, and 0.8% to 1% sits in the top ten. The sample was also reused in another study, on yellow fever vaccine responses in identical twins. According to that study: Twins reportedly showed a vaccine T cell response that seemed partly convergent and partly personalized.

The TCR was taken from a young woman in good health. Sequenced input: PBMCs. The gene calls are TRBV5-6 and TRBJ2-7; 14 bases match TRBD2. The CDR3 region has the DNA TGTGCCAGCAGCCTCTGGACTAGCGGGGGGTTCGACGAGCAGTACTTC. It yields the protein CASSLWTSGGFDEQYF.